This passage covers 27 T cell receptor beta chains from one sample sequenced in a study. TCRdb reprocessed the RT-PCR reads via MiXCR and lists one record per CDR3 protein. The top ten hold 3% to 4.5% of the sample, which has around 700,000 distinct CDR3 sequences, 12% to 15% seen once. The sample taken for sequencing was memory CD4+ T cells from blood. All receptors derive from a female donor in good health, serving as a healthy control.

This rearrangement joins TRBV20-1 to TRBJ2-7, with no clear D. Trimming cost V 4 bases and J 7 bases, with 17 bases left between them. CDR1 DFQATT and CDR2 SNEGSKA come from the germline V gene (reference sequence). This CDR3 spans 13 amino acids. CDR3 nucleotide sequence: TGCAGTGCTATGAAAGGGAAAATAGAAGAGCAGTACTTC. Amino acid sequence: CSAMKGKIEEQYF.

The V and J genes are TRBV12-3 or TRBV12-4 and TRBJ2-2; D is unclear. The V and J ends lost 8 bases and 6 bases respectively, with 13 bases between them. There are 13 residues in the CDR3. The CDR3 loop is CASRSTAPGELFF. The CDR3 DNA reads TGTGCCAGCCGGTCGACGGCGCCCGGGGAGCTGTTTTTT.

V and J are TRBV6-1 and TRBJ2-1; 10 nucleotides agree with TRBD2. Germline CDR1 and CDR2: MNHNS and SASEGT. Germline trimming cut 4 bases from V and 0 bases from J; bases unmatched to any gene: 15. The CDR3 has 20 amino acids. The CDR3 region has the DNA TGTGCCAGCAGTGGTGGTAGCGGGAGGCACAGTCCTTTCTCCTACAATGAGCAGTTCTTC. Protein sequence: CASSGGSGRHSPFSYNEQFF.

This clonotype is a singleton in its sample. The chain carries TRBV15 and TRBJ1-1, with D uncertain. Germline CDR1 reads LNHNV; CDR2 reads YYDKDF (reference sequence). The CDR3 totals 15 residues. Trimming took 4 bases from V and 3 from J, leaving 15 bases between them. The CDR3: CATSTNTLGYTEAFF. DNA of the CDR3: TGTGCCACCAGCACAAACACCCTGGGCTACACTGAAGCTTTCTTT.

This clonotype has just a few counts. CDR3 sequence (DNA): TGTGCCAGCATGGCCGCTCAGGGGCTTAATGAAAAACTGTTTTTT. Its translation: CASMAAQGLNEKLFF. This sequence joins TRBV6-1 and TRBJ1-4, with a possible D match to TRBD1 (6 bases). Germline lookup yields CDR1 MNHNS and CDR2 SASEGT. The CDR3 is 15 amino acids. Trimming shortened V by 7 bases and J by 4 bases, and 16 bases separated the two germline ends.

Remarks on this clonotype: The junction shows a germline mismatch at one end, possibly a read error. This CDR3 is CASSLFSKDF. CDR3 nucleotide sequence: TGTGCCAGCAGTTTATTTTCCAAAGACTTC. This chain connects TRBV27 to TRBJ2-7; D not certain. CDR1 is MNHEY and CDR2 is SMNVEV in the germline V gene (reference sequence). CDR3 length: 10 residues.

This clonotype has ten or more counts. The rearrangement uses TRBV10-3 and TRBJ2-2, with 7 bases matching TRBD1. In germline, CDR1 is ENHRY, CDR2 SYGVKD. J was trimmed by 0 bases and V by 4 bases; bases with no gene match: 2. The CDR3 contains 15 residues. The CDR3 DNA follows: TGTGCCATCAGTGGGCAGGGGGCGAACACCGGGGAGCTGTTTTTT. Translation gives CAISGQGANTGELFF.

This CDR3 reads CASSLTGWTYNSPLHF. CDR3 DNA sequence: TGTGCCAGCAGCTTAACGGGGTGGACCTATAATTCACCCCTCCACTTT. The chain combines TRBV7-2 with TRBJ1-6; no definite D call. The germline V and J ends were trimmed by 2 bases and 2 bases, with 10 bases remaining between them. This CDR3 region has 16 residues. CDR1 and CDR2 (germline): SGHTA, FQGNSA.

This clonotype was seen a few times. The CDR3 here is CSVRDSSSYEQYF. CDR3 DNA: TGCAGCGTCCGGGACTCAAGCTCCTACGAGCAGTACTTC. The chain joins TRBV29-1 to TRBJ2-7, with a weak D call TRBD2 (6 bases). The CDR3 runs 13 residues. V was cut by 6 bases and J by 0 bases, with 12 bases left in between. Per the germline V gene, CDR1 is SQVTM and CDR2 is ANQGSEA.

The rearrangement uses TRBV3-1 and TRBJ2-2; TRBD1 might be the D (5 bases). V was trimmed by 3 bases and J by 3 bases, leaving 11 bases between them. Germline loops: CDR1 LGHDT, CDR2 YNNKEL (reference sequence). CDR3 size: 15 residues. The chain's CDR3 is CASSQSDSYTGELFF. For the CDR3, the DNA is TGTGCCAGCAGCCAGAGTGACAGCTACACCGGGGAGCTGTTTTTT.

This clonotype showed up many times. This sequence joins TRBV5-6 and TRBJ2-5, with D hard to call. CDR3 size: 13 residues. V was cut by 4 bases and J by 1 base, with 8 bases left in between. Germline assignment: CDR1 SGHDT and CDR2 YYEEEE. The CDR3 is CASSKGIQETQYF. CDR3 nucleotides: TGTGCCAGCAGCAAGGGTATCCAAGAGACCCAGTACTTC. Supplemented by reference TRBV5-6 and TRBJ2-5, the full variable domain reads DAGVTQSPTHLIKTRGQQVTLRCSPKSGHDTVSWYQQALGQGPQFIFQYYEEEERQRGNFPDRFSGHQFPNYSSELNVNALLLGDSALYLCASSKGIQETQYFGPGTRLLVL.

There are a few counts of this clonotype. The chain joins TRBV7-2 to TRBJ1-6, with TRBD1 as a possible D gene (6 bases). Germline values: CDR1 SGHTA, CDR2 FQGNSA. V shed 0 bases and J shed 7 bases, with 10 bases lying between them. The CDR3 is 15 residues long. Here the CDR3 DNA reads TGTGCCAGCAGCTTAGCGGCGGGGGGCAATTCACCCCTCCACTTT. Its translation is CASSLAAGGNSPLHF.

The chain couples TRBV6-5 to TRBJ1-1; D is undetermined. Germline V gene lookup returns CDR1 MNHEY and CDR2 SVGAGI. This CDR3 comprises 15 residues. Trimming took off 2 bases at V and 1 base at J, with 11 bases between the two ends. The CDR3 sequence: CASSYQPRGNTEAFF. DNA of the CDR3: TGTGCCAGCAGTTACCAACCTCGGGGGAACACTGAAGCTTTCTTT.

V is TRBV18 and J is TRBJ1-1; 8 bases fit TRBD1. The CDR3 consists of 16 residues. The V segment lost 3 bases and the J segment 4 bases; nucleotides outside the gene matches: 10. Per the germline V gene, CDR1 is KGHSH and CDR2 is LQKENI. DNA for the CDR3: TGTGCCAGCTCACCTTCCCAGACAGGGGTAATCACTGAAGCTTTCTTT. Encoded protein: CASSPSQTGVITEAFF.

Here the CDR3 reads CASSQGPSGSGGGELFF. CDR3 nucleotides: TGTGCCAGCAGCCAAGGCCCTAGCGGGAGCGGTGGCGGGGAGCTGTTTTTT. This chain uses TRBV3-1 with TRBJ2-2, with 10 nucleotides matching TRBD2. This CDR3 is built from 17 residues. Trimming removed 1 base from V and 7 bases from J; junction bases left unmatched: 9. Germline values: CDR1 LGHDT, CDR2 YNNKEL (reference sequence).

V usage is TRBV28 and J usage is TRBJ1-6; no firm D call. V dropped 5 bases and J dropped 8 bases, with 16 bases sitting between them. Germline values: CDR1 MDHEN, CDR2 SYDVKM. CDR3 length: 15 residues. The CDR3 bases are TGTGCCAGCAGTCCGGAGAGTCGCACGGATTCACCCCTCCACTTT. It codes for CASSPESRTDSPLHF.

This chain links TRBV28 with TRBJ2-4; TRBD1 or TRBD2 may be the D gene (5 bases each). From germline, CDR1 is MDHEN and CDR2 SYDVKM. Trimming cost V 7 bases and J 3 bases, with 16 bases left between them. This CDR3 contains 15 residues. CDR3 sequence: CASTSGPVGKNIQYF. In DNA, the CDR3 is TGTGCCAGCACGTCGGGGCCGGTAGGCAAAAACATTCAGTACTTC.

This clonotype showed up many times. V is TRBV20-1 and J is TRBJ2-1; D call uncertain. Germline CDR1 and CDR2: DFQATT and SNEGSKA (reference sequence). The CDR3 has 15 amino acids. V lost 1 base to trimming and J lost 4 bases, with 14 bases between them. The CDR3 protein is CSARADPPIYNEQFF. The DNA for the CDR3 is TGCAGTGCTAGAGCAGACCCCCCGATATACAATGAGCAGTTCTTC.

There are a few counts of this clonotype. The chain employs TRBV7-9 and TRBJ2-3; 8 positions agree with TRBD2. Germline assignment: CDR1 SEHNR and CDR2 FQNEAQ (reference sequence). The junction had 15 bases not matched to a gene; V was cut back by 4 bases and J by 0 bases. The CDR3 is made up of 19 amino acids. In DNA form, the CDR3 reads TGTGCCAGCAGCTCCCCCAAGGAGCGGGGGATAGAAAGCACAGATACGCAGTATTTT. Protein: CASSSPKERGIESTDTQYF.

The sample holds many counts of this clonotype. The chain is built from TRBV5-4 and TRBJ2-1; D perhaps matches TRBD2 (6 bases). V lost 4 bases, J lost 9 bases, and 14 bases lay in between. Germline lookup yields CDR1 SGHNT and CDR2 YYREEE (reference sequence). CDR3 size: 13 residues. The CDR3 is CASSRASEREQFF. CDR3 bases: TGTGCCAGCAGCCGGGCTAGCGAGCGTGAGCAGTTCTTC.

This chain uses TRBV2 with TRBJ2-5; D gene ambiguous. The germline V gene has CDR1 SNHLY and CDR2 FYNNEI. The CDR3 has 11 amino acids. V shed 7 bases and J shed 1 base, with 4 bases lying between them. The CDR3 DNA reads TGTGCCAGCACTACCCAAGAGACCCAGTACTTC. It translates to CASTTQETQYF.

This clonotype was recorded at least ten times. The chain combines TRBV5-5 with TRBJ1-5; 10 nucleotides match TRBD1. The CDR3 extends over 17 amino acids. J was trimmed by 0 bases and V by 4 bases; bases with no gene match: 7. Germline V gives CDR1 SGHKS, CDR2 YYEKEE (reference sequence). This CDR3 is CASSADRGGYSNQPQHF. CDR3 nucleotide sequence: TGTGCCAGCAGCGCGGACAGGGGGGGATATAGCAATCAGCCCCAGCATTTT.

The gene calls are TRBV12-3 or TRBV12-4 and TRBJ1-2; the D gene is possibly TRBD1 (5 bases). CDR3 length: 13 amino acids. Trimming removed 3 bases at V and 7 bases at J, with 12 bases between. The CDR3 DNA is TGTGCCAGCAGTTTGGGCAGGGTACTTGGCTACACCTTC. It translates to CASSLGRVLGYTF.

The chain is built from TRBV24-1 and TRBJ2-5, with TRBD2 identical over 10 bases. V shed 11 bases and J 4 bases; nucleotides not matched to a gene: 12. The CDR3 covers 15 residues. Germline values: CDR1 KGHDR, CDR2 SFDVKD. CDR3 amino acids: CASAASGRGPETQYF. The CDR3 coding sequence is TGTGCCAGCGCCGCCAGCGGGAGGGGCCCAGAGACCCAGTACTTC.

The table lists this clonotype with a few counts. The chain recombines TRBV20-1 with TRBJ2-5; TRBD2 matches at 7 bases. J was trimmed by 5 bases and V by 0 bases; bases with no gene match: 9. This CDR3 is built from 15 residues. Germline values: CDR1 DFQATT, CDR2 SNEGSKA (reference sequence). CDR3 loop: CSARDRGGSSETQYF. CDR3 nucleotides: TGCAGTGCTAGAGATCGGGGCGGGAGCTCTGAGACCCAGTACTTC.

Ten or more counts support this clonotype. This chain's CDR3 is CSARAPGQVPGYTF. The CDR3 nucleotides are TGCAGTGCTAGAGCTCCGGGACAGGTCCCTGGCTACACCTTC. The chain combines TRBV20-1 with TRBJ1-2; 8 bases match TRBD1. The ends lost 1 base at V and 7 bases at J; junction bases unmatched: 8. The CDR3 contains 14 residues. Per germline, CDR1 DFQATT and CDR2 SNEGSKA (reference sequence).

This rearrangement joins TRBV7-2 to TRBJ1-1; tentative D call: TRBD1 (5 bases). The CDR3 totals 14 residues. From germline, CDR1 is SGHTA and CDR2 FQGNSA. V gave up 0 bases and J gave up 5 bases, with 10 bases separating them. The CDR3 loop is CASSLARGPTEAFF. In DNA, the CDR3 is TGTGCCAGCAGCTTAGCACGGGGCCCGACTGAAGCTTTCTTT.